This is a list of T cell receptor beta chains from one sample in a study of CD8+CD57+ T cells in acquired aplastic anemia. A single record per CDR3 protein comes from TCRdb applying MiXCR to the reads. The sample has about 270,000 distinct CDR3 sequences; 70% to 85% are singletons. The sequencing input was sorted CD4+, CD8+, or CD8+CD57+ T cells (not recorded which) from PBMCs. Receptor source: a human donor with aplastic anemia. CDR3s include the opening cysteine and the closing phenylalanine or tryptophan.

j_call,v_call,cdr3_aa
TRBJ2-5,TRBV11-3,CASNLDLTAQCF
TRBJ1-2,TRBV7-2,CASSLAGDGDTHDYTF
TRBJ2-2,TRBV7-9,CASSLVPGELFFGGELFF
TRBJ2-3,TRBV29-1,CSVEDMTGGPDTQYF
TRBJ2-7,TRBV7-8,CASSLRGVPDEQYF
TRBJ2-1,TRBV7-9,CASSQGRSRGHDEQFF
TRBJ2-1,TRBV6-5,CASKQEVSGNGDEQFF
TRBJ2-3,TRBV2,CASSLTGAFNTDTQYF
TRBJ2-3,TRBV7-2,CASSPGPTRNSPHF
TRBJ1-2,TRBV2,CASSDLLQGNYGYTF
TRBJ1-1,TRBV7-9,CASSLDLTGNPVAFF
TRBJ2-3,TRBV15,CASSIASSPDTQYF
TRBJ1-2,TRBV14,CASSVAEGSRGYTF
TRBJ1-1,TRBV25-1,CASSASDFGAFF
TRBJ1-1,TRBV7-2,CASSLASGSGDKHFF
TRBJ2-1,TRBV19,CASSIASGPCNEQFF
TRBJ2-3,TRBV7-2,CASSSPAGYNTQYF
TRBJ1-1,TRBV20-1,CSAFKPEMNTEAFF
TRBJ2-1,TRBV20-1,CSAIGPIARMSNEQFF
TRBJ2-3,TRBV2,CASSVNRDTQYF
TRBJ1-1,TRBV9,CASRGSSAVLNTEAFF
TRBJ2-1,TRBV7-3,CASSLGGGNGQQDQFF
TRBJ2-3,TRBV5-4,CASSRGTGPDTQYF
TRBJ1-4,TRBV9,CAISQGDLNNQPQLFF
TRBJ2-1,TRBV7-8,CASSFAGSPGTHEQFF
TRBJ2-7,TRBV6-5,CASSLTGSSYEQYF
TRBJ1-6,TRBV7-3,CASSQPNRAPHF
TRBJ1-1,TRBV7-9,CASSLVVRGNNEVFF
TRBJ1-1,TRBV7-9,CASRQGYNSPLHFFF
TRBJ2-1,TRBV7-3,CASSIGTDYVEQLF
TRBJ2-7,TRBV6-1,CASSPGGGTGQYF
TRBJ1-1,TRBV20-1,CSAPGTLSTEAFF
TRBJ2-3,TRBV7-9,CASSFPRGGGTHEF
TRBJ2-5,TRBV7-6,CASSLEADRETQYF
TRBJ1-6,TRBV20-1,CSARQGRGSPLHF
TRBJ1-2,TRBV11-2,CASSYGQGWLVYGYTF
TRBJ2-7,TRBV20-1,CSAIRSSSYEQYF